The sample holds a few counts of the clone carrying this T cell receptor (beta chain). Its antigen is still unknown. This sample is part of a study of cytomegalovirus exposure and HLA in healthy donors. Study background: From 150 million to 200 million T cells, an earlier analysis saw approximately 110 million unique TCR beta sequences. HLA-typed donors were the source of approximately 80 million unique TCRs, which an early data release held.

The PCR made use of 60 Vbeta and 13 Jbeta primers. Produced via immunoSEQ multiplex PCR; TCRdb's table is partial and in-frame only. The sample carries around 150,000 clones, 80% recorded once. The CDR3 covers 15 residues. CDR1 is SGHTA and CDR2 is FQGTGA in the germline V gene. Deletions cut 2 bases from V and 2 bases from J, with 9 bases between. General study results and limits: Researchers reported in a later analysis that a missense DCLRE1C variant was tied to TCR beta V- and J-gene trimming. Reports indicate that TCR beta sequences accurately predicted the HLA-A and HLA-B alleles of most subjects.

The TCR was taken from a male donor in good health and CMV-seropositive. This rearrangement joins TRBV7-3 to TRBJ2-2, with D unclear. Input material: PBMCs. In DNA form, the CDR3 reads TGTGCCAGCAGCTTATTTGCGGCCAACACCGGGGAGCTGTTTTTT. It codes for CASSLFAANTGELFF.